The 13 T cell receptor beta chains presented below share a single source sample, sequenced in a study of shared T cell receptors in the human thymus. Profiled with immunoSEQ multiplex PCR; TCRdb holds only in-frame clones, not every one. This sample has roughly 660,000 clones, with roughly 88% found just once. These data were likewise used in another study, on human thymus T cells.

The specimen sequenced was thymocytes. The receptors originated from a boy younger than two with a congenital heart defect.

The gene calls are TRBV11-2 and TRBJ2-2; the D is unclear. CDR1 is SGHAT and CDR2 is FQNNGV in the germline V gene. The CDR3 runs 15 residues. Trimming left V 6 bases short and J 5 bases short, with 16 bases between. In nucleotides, the CDR3 is TGTGCCAGCAGTGAGGTGGTCGTTTCGACCGGGGAGCTGTTTTTT. Translation: CASSEVVVSTGELFF.

The chain couples TRBV5-1 to TRBJ2-7; D is unclear. Trimming took 0 bases from V and 0 from J, leaving 13 bases between them. Germline values: CDR1 SGHRS, CDR2 YFSETQ. This CDR3 is built from 16 residues. The CDR3 DNA sequence: TGCGCCAGCAGCTTGGAAGACGGCGGAAGCTCCTACGAGCAGTACTTC. Its translation: CASSLEDGGSSYEQYF.

This chain connects TRBV29-1 to TRBJ2-7; D is perhaps TRBD1 (5 bases). The CDR3 has 13 amino acids. V lost 4 bases, J lost 3 bases, and 13 bases lay in between. Looked up from germline, CDR1 is SQVTM and CDR2 is ANQGSEA. CDR3 nucleotide sequence: TGCAGCGTTGTCCGGCAGGGCGGCTACGAGCAGTACTTC. Residues: CSVVRQGGYEQYF.

This clone has only one observation. V gene TRBV30 combines with J gene TRBJ2-7; TRBD1 matches at 9 bases. V lost 0 bases to trimming and J lost 5 bases; unmatched junction nucleotides: 8. CDR1 is GTSNPN and CDR2 is SVGIG in the germline V gene (reference sequence). The CDR3 is 15 residues long. The CDR3 DNA reads as TGTGCCTGGAGTGTACCGACAGGGGGGAATCACGAGCAGTACTTC. This sequence encodes CAWSVPTGGNHEQYF.

The genes are TRBV5-1 and TRBJ2-7, with 8 bases identical to TRBD1. The germline CDR1 and CDR2 sequences are SGHRS and YFSETQ. The CDR3 runs 21 residues. V shed 3 bases and J 3 bases; nucleotides not matched to a gene: 26. The CDR3 DNA reads as TGCGCCAGCAGCTCCGAAGAAGACCCCGGACAGGGTGAGAGGGGCTACTACGAGCAGTACTTC. Its translation is CASSSEEDPGQGERGYYEQYF. The whole variable domain, remainder taken from reference TRBV5-1 and TRBJ2-7, is KAGVTQTPRYLIKTRGQQVTLSCSPISGHRSVSWYQQTPGQGLQFLFEYFSETQRNKGNFPGRFSGRQFSNSRSEMNVSTLELGDSALYLCASSSEEDPGQGERGYYEQYFGPGTRLTVT.

CDR3 nucleotides: TGTGCCAGTAGTTCGGGGGACAGGGGCGGAGGCCATTTTTGCGAGCAGTACTTC. Its translation is CASSSGDRGGGHFCEQYF. This chain joins TRBV19 and TRBJ2-7, with 10 bases aligning to TRBD1. This CDR3 is 18 amino acids long. The V gene end was trimmed by 5 bases and the J gene end by 6 bases; junction bases not matched to a gene: 19. Germline loops: CDR1 LNHDA, CDR2 SQIVND (reference sequence). Combining the CDR3 with reference TRBV19 and TRBJ2-7 gives the whole variable domain DGGITQSPKYLFRKEGQNVTLSCEQNLNHDAMYWYRQDPGQGLRLIYYSQIVNDFQKGDIAEGYSVSREKKESFPLTVTSAQKNPTAFYLCASSSGDRGGGHFCEQYFGPGTRLTVT.

CDR3 sequence reads: CASSAGGSNQPQHF. CDR3 nucleotides: TGTGCCAGCAGCGCCGGGGGGAGCAATCAGCCCCAGCATTTT. The chain employs TRBV9 and TRBJ1-5, with a tentative D call TRBD1 (5 bases). V lost 3 bases and J lost 1, with 8 bases in between. This CDR3 spans 14 amino acids. Germline V gene sequence: CDR1 SGDLS, CDR2 YYNGEE.

This chain joins TRBV14 and TRBJ2-1; D might be TRBD1 (6 bases). The germline V gene encodes CDR1 SGHDN and CDR2 FVKESK. Trimming cost V 4 bases and J 0 bases, with 28 bases left between them. The CDR3 runs 21 residues. The CDR3 nucleotides read TGTGCCAGCAGCCCCATGAGGGTTGCAGGGGCGGGTCCGAGCTCCTACAATGAGCAGTTCTTC. It yields the protein CASSPMRVAGAGPSSYNEQFF. The full variable domain, in which reference TRBV14 and TRBJ2-1 provide the parts outside the CDR3, is EAGVTQFPSHSVIEKGQTVTLRCDPISGHDNLYWYRRVMGKEIKFLLHFVKESKQDESGMPNNRFLAERTGGTYSTLKVQPAELEDSGVYFCASSPMRVAGAGPSSYNEQFFGPGTRLTVL.

The rearrangement uses TRBV28 and TRBJ2-1; D is uncertain. The CDR3 totals 14 residues. Germline V gene sequence: CDR1 MDHEN, CDR2 SYDVKM. V lost 3 bases and J 4 bases, leaving 10 bases between the germline ends. The CDR3 bases are TGTGCCAGCAGTTTTGGCGGTCCTTACAATGAGCAGTTCTTC. Protein: CASSFGGPYNEQFF.

The rearrangement joins TRBV27 to TRBJ2-1, with 8 bases that match TRBD2. Germline CDR1 is MNHEY and CDR2 is SMNVEV (reference sequence). This CDR3 contains 16 residues. V was pared by 6 bases and J by 8 bases, with 15 bases of the junction left unmatched. Here the CDR3 DNA reads TGTGCCAGCAGCAGCACCCGTCGCGGGAGGATCGATGAGCAGTTCTTC. This codes for CASSSTRRGRIDEQFF.

J is TRBJ2-2 and V is TRBV7-9; possible D gene TRBD1, 5 bases. V dropped 0 bases and J dropped 3 bases, with 14 bases sitting between them. This CDR3 contains 17 residues. Per the germline V gene, CDR1 is SEHNR and CDR2 is FQNEAQ (reference sequence). In nucleotides, the CDR3 is TGTGCCAGCAGCTTAGCCACTTGGGCAGGGCACACCGGGGAGCTGTTTTTT. Protein sequence: CASSLATWAGHTGELFF.

The V and J genes are TRBV5-6 and TRBJ2-5, with a weak D call TRBD1 (6 bases). Germline V gives CDR1 SGHDT, CDR2 YYEEEE. The CDR3 is 15 residues long. V was clipped by 4 bases and J by 1 base, with 14 bases between them. The DNA for the CDR3 is TGTGCCAGCAGCGACCCGGGACACCTCCAAGAGACCCAGTACTTC. It is translated as CASSDPGHLQETQYF. Supplemented by reference TRBV5-6 and TRBJ2-5, the full variable domain reads DAGVTQSPTHLIKTRGQQVTLRCSPKSGHDTVSWYQQALGQGPQFIFQYYEEEERQRGNFPDRFSGHQFPNYSSELNVNALLLGDSALYLCASSDPGHLQETQYFGPGTRLLVL.

The chain is built from TRBV6-6 and TRBJ2-1; 7 bases map to TRBD2. Germline V CDR1 and CDR2: MNHNY, SVGAGI (reference sequence). This CDR3 spans 14 amino acids. V lost 7 bases to trimming and J lost 5 bases; unmatched junction nucleotides: 8. CDR3 in amino acids: CASIEWGRDNEQFF. CDR3 coding DNA: TGTGCCAGCATTGAATGGGGGAGGGACAATGAGCAGTTCTTC.